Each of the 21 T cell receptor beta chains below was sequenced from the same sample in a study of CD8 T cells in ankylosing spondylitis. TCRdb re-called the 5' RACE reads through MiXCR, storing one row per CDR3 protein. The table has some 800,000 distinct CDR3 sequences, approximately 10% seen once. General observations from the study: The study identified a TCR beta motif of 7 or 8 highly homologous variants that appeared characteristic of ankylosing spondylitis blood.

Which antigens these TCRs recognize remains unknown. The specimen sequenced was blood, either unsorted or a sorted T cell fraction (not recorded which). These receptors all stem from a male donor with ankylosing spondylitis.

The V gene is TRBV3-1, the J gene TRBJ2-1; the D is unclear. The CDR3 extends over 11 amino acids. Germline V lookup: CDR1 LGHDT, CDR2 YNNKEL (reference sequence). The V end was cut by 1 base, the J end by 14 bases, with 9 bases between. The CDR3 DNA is TGTGCCAGCAGCCAAGGAGGTATTGAGTTCTTC. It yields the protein CASSQGGIEFF.

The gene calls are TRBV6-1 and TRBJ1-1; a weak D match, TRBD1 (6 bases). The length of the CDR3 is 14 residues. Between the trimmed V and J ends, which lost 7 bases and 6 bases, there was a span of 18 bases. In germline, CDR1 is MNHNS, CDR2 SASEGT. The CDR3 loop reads CASILAGAVAEAFF. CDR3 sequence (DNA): TGTGCCAGCATCTTGGCAGGGGCGGTGGCTGAAGCTTTCTTT.

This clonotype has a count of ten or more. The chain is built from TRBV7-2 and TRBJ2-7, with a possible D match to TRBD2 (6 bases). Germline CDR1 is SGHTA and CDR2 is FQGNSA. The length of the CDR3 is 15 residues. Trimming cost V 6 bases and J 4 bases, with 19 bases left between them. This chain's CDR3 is CASSLRPIGGYEQYF. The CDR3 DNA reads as TGTGCCAGCAGTCTTAGGCCCATTGGGGGGTACGAGCAGTACTTC.

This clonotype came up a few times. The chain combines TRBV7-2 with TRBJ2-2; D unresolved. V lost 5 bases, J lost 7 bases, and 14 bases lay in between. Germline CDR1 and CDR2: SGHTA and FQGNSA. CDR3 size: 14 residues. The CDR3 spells CASSLTTVGGELFF. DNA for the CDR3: TGTGCCAGCAGCCTCACTACGGTGGGCGGGGAGCTGTTTTTT.

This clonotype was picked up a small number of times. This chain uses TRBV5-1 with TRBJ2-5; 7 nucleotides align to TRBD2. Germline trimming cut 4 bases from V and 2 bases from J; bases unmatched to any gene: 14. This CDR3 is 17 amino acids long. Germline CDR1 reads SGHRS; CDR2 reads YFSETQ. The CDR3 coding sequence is TGCGCCAGCAGCGCGGGACTAACCCTACCTTTACAAGAGACCCAGTACTTC. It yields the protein CASSAGLTLPLQETQYF. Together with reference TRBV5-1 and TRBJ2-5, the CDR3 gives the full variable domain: KAGVTQTPRYLIKTRGQQVTLSCSPISGHRSVSWYQQTPGQGLQFLFEYFSETQRNKGNFPGRFSGRQFSNSRSEMNVSTLELGDSALYLCASSAGLTLPLQETQYFGPGTRLLVL.

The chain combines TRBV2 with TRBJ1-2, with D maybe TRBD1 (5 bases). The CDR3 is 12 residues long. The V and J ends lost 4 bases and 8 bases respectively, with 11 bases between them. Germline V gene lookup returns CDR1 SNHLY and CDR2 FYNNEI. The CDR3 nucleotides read TGTGCCAGCAGTGGGGCAGGGAAAGGCTACACCTTC. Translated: CASSGAGKGYTF.

The chain's CDR3 is CAWSVGANTGELFF. CDR3 bases: TGTGCCTGGAGTGTGGGCGCGAACACCGGGGAGCTGTTTTTT. V and J are TRBV30 and TRBJ2-2; D ambiguous. Between the trimmed V and J ends, which lost 0 bases and 0 bases, there was a span of 5 bases. The CDR3 has 14 residues. Germline V gene sequence: CDR1 GTSNPN, CDR2 SVGIG (reference sequence).

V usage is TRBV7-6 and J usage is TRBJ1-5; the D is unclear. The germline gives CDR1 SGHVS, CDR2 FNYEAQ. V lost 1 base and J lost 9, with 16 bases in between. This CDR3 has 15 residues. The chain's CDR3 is CASSLERTGLTPQHF. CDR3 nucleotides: TGTGCCAGCAGCTTAGAGAGAACCGGCCTGACGCCCCAGCATTTT.

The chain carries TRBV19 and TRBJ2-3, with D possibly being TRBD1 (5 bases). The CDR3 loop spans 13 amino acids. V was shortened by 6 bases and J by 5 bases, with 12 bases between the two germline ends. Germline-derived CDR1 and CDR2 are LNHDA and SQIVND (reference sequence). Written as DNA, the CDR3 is TGTGCCAGTAGGGGCAGGGCAAAAGATACGCAGTATTTT. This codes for CASRGRAKDTQYF.

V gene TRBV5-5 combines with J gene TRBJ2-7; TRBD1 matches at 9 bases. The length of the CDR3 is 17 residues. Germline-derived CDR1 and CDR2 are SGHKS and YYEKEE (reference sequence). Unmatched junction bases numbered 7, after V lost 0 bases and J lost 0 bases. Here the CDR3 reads CASSLAGQGISSYEQYF. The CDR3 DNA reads TGTGCCAGCAGCTTGGCAGGACAGGGGATTAGCTCCTACGAGCAGTACTTC.

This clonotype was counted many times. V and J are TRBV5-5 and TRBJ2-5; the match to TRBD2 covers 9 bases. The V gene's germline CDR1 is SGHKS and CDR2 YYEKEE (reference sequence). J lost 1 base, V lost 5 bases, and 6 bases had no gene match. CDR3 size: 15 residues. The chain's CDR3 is CASSSGSASQETQYF. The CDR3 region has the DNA TGTGCCAGCAGTAGCGGGAGCGCCAGCCAAGAGACCCAGTACTTC.

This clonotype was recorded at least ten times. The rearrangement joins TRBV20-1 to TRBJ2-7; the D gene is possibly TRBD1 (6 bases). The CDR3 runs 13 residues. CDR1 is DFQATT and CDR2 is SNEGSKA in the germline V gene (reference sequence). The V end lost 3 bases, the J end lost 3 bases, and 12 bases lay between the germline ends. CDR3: CSASQGSDYEQYF. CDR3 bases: TGCAGTGCTAGTCAGGGGTCCGACTACGAGCAGTACTTC.

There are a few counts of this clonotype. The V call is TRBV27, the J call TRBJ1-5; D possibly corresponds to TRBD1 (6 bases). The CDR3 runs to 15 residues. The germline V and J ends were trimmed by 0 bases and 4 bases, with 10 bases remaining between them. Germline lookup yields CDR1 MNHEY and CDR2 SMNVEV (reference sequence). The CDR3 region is CASSLSRTVNQPQHF. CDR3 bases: TGTGCCAGCAGTTTATCCCGGACAGTTAATCAGCCCCAGCATTTT.

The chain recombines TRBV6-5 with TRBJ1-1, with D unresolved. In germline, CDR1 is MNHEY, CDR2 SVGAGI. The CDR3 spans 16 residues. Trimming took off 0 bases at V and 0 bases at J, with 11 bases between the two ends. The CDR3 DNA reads TGTGCCAGCAGTTACTCGATGGCAGGAGTGAACACTGAAGCTTTCTTT. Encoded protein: CASSYSMAGVNTEAFF.

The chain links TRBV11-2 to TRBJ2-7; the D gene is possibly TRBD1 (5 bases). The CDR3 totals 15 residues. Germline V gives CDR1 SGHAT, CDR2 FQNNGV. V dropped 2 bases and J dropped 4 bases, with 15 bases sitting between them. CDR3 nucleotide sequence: TGTGCCAGCAGCTTAACTCCCCAGGGCACGTACGAGCAGTACTTC. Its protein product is CASSLTPQGTYEQYF.

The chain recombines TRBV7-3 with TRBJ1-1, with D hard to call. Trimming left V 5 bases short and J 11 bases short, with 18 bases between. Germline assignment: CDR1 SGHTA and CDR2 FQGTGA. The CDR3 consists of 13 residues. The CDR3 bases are TGTGCCAGCAGCCGGACTTTGGCCCCGGAGGCTTTCTTT. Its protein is CASSRTLAPEAFF.

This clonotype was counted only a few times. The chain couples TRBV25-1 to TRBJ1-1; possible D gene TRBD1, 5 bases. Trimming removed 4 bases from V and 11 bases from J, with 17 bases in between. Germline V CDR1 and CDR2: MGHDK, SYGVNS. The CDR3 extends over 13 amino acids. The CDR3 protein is CASSVGTPRGAFF. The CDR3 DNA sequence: TGTGCCAGCAGTGTCGGGACCCCCAGAGGGGCTTTCTTT.

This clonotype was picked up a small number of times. DNA for the CDR3: TGTGCCAGCAGTTTTACGGGCGTTGAAAAACTGTTTTTT. Translated: CASSFTGVEKLFF. The chain employs TRBV27 and TRBJ1-4; D gene uncertain. The CDR3 length is 13 residues. In germline, CDR1 is MNHEY, CDR2 SMNVEV (reference sequence). V shed 3 bases and J shed 7 bases, with 9 bases lying between them. The full variable domain, in which reference TRBV27 and TRBJ1-4 provide the parts outside the CDR3, is EAQVTQNPRYLITVTGKKLTVTCSQNMNHEYMSWYRQDPGLGLRQIYYSMNVEVTDKGDVPEGYKVSRKEKRNFPLILESPSPNQTSLYFCASSFTGVEKLFFGSGTQLSVL.

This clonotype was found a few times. The CDR3 loop reads CASSLTAVGTEAFF. CDR3 DNA sequence: TGTGCCAGCAGCTTAACCGCAGTGGGCACTGAAGCTTTCTTT. The V gene is TRBV7-2, the J gene TRBJ1-1; D gene unclear. Trimming removed 2 bases from V and 4 bases from J, with 11 bases in between. The CDR3 is 14 amino acids. CDR1 and CDR2 from the germline V gene are SGHTA and FQGNSA.

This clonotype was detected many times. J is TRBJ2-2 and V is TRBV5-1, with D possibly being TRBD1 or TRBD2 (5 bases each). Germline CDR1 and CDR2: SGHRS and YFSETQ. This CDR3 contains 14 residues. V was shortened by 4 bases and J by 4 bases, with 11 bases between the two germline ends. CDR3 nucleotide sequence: TGCGCCAGCAGCGGGACCTCGGGCACCGGGGAGCTGTTTTTT. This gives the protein CASSGTSGTGELFF.

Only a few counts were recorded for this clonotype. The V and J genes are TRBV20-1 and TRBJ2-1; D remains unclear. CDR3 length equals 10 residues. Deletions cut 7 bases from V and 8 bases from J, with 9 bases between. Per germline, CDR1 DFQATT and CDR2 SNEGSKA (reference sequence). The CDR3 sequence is CSVMIDEQFF. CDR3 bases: TGCAGTGTCATGATCGATGAGCAGTTCTTC.